This T cell receptor (beta chain) comes out of a study of CD8 T cells in Susac syndrome. This clonotype is a singleton in its sample. Random hexamers were used to reverse transcribe 0.5 to 1 ug of RNA. In TCRdb, the immunoSEQ multiplex PCR reads were re-called with MiXCR into one record per CDR3 protein. This sample carries 100,000 to 150,000 distinct CDR3 sequences, 85% to 95% of them seen once, and the ten largest clones take roughly 0.29%. Sequencing was done on a sample of CD8+ T cells from PBMCs. This TCR was sampled from a human donor with multiple sclerosis.

CDR3 bases: TGTGCCAGCAGCGGTAGCGGGAGCCTCTACGAGCAGTACTTC. Its translation: CASSGSGSLYEQYF. This chain connects TRBV6-2 or TRBV6-3 to TRBJ2-7, with TRBD2 identical over 9 bases. Germline V gives CDR1 MNHEY, CDR2 SVGEGT. V shed 6 bases and J 3 bases; nucleotides not matched to a gene: 6. The CDR3 is 14 residues long.